The rows below give T cell receptor beta chains drawn from one sample of a study of early stage breast cancer tumors. TCRdb keeps only in-frame clones here, not all; method: immunoSEQ multiplex PCR. The table includes about 36,000 clones, approximately 74% detected once. Specimen: blood. The receptors derive from a person aged 55-75 years with breast cancer. CDR3s include the opening cysteine and the closing phenylalanine or tryptophan. D genes are given only for firm matches. Clone sizes are given selectively: once, few, many, or a class where the clone is expanded.

>16|once|TRBV5-1|NA|TRBJ2-7
TGCGCCAGCAGCCTGGGTTGGGACGCAACATCCTACGAGCAGTACTTC
CASSLGWDATSYEQYF
>15|NA|TRBV2|TRBD2|TRBJ2-5
TGTGCCAGCAGTGTATCAATACTAGCGGACATAACCCAGTACTTC
CASSVSILADITQYF
>18|NA|TRBV10-1|TRBD2|TRBJ2-2
TGCGCCAGCAGTGAGTCGATCGCGGGGGGGCCTCGCGACGGGGAGCTGTTTTTT
CASSESIAGGPRDGELFF
>17|NA|TRBV7-8|NA|TRBJ1-2
TGTGCCAGCAGCTTAGTGGGGGGAGGGCCGCTAGCCTATGGCTACACCTTC
CASSLVGGGPLAYGYTF
>14|NA|TRBV6-6|NA|TRBJ2-7
TGTGCCAGCAGTTACTCCGGGAGCTCCTACGAGCAGTACTTC
CASSYSGSSYEQYF
>14|few|TRBV6-5|NA|TRBJ1-5
TGTGCCAGCAGTCCCTCCCGAGTAGGGCAGCCCCAGCATTTT
CASSPSRVGQPQHF
>12|once|TRBV27|TRBD1|TRBJ2-1
TGTGCCACCTTAGGGGGCTCCGGTGAGCAGTTCTTC
CATLGGSGEQFF
>14|once|TRBV28|NA|TRBJ1-1
TGTGCCAGCCCCCCCAGCGGATCGAACACTGAAGCTTTCTTT
CASPPSGSNTEAFF
>18|NA|TRBV10-3|TRBD2|TRBJ2-5
TGTGCCATCAGTGCCCAAGGGACTAGCGGGAGGGTCAAAGAGACCCAGTACTTC
CAISAQGTSGRVKETQYF
>15|NA|TRBV11-3|NA|TRBJ2-3
TGTGCCAGCAGCCTCGGGACATATCGCACAGATACGCAGTATTTT
CASSLGTYRTDTQYF
>12|NA|TRBV11-2|NA|TRBJ1-1
TGTGCCAGCAGCTTAGATAGGGGGGAAGCTTTCTTT
CASSLDRGEAFF
>13|NA|TRBV7-7|NA|TRBJ2-5
TGTGCCTTAGGGGGGCAGTACCAAGAGACCCAGTACTTC
CALGGQYQETQYF
>17|NA|TRBV9|NA|TRBJ2-1
TGTGCCAGCAGCGGAGGGGAGGACAGTCCATTATACAATGAGCAGTTCTTC
CASSGGEDSPLYNEQFF
>13|NA|TRBV2|NA|TRBJ1-5
TGTGCCAGCGTCCGGGACAGCAATCAGCCCCAGCATTTT
CASVRDSNQPQHF
>16|NA|TRBV5-6|TRBD1|TRBJ2-5
TGTGCCAGCAGCTTGGTGGCAGGGGGCCGGGAAGAGACCCAGTACTTC
CASSLVAGGREETQYF
>14|NA|TRBV7-9|NA|TRBJ1-4
TGTGCCAGCAGCTTATCCGGCAGTAATGAAAAACTGTTTTTT
CASSLSGSNEKLFF
>15|NA|TRBV28|NA|TRBJ2-3
TGTGCCAGCAGCGCCCGCCCAGGCGGCGCAGATACGCAGTATTTT
CASSARPGGADTQYF
>15|few|TRBV2|TRBD1|TRBJ1-1
TGTGCCAGCAGTCCTGACAGGGGGCTCGGCACTGAAGCTTTCTTT
CASSPDRGLGTEAFF
>14|NA|TRBV29-1|NA|TRBJ2-3
TGCAGCGTTGAGGGAGGTAGGGGGTCAGATACGCAGTATTTT
CSVEGGRGSDTQYF
>12|NA|TRBV7-9|NA|TRBJ1-2
TGTGCCAGCAGTTGGGGGGAAATAGGCTACACCTTC
CASSWGEIGYTF
>15|NA|TRBV7-2|TRBD1|TRBJ1-2
TGTGCCAGCAGCTTAGCGACAGGGGGTCGCTATGGCTACACCTTC
CASSLATGGRYGYTF
>15|NA|TRBV2|TRBD1|TRBJ1-6
TGTGCCAGCAGTTGGGGGAGGGGGCTTAATTCACCCCTCCACTTT
CASSWGRGLNSPLHF
>13|few|TRBV14|TRBD1|TRBJ1-1
TGTGCCAGCAGCAGGGGGCGGAACACTGAAGCTTTCTTT
CASSRGRNTEAFF
>12|NA|TRBV15|NA|TRBJ1-5
TGTGCCACCAGCAGAGATTACCAGCCCCAGCATTTT
CATSRDYQPQHF
>16|NA|TRBV9|NA|TRBJ2-6
TGTGCCAGCAGCGTTAACACAGCTTCTGGGGCCAACGTCCTGACTTTC
CASSVNTASGANVLTF
>15|once|TRBV6-1|NA|TRBJ2-7
TGTGCCAGCAGTGATCGAGGGGCGTACCCCTACGAGCAGTACTTC
CASSDRGAYPYEQYF
>13|NA|TRBV19|NA|TRBJ2-6
TGTGCCAGTAGTATGTCTGGGGCCAACGTCCTGACTTTC
CASSMSGANVLTF
>16|NA|TRBV11-3|TRBD2|TRBJ2-2
TGTGCCAGCAGCCGGAGGGCGGGAGTGGACACCGGGGAGCTGTTTTTT
CASSRRAGVDTGELFF
>14|NA|TRBV11-2|NA|TRBJ1-1
TGTGCCAGCAGCTTTCGGGGGGCTAACACTGAAGCTTTCTTT
CASSFRGANTEAFF
>18|NA|TRBV6-1|NA|TRBJ1-5
TGTGCCAGCAGTGAGGGGGGCCTCGAAAGGATCCGGAATCAGCCCCAGCATTTT
CASSEGGLERIRNQPQHF
>15|once|TRBV18|NA|TRBJ1-2
TGTGCCAGCTCACCGATAACAGGGACCAACTATGGCTACACCTTC
CASSPITGTNYGYTF
>14|few|TRBV5-4|TRBD1|TRBJ1-1
TGTGCCAGCAGCTCTCAGGGGGCCGGCACTGAAGCTTTCTTT
CASSSQGAGTEAFF
>14|NA|TRBV9|NA|TRBJ2-1
TGTGCCAGCAGCGTAGTCCCTAGCCTTAATGAGCAGTTCTTC
CASSVVPSLNEQFF
>15|NA|TRBV11-2|TRBD1|TRBJ1-1
TGTGCCAGCAGCCGCCTATCAGGGGGGGGCACTGAAGCTTTCTTT
CASSRLSGGGTEAFF
>14|NA|TRBV4-2|NA|TRBJ2-1
TGTGCCAGCAGGCTTGAGCAGGGACGAGGTGAGCAGTTCTTC
CASRLEQGRGEQFF
>13|NA|TRBV30|NA|TRBJ1-5
TGTGCCTGGAGTGTAGGAGGGCGTCAGCCCCAGCATTTT
CAWSVGGRQPQHF
>16|NA|TRBV10-3|TRBD2|TRBJ2-2
TGTGCCATCAGTGGAACGACTAGCGGGGGGGCCGGGGAGCTGTTTTTT
CAISGTTSGGAGELFF
>14|once|TRBV10-3|NA|TRBJ2-7
TGTGCCATCAGTGATTACGGGATTTCCGACGAGCAGTACTTC
CAISDYGISDEQYF